A selection of T cell receptor beta chains follows, all from one sample in a study of shared clonotypes between healthy human individuals. Some clones are missing from TCRdb's copy, which holds only in-frame ones; the method was immunoSEQ multiplex PCR. The sample gives a few hundred thousand clones, around three quarters of which show up once; around 12% is in the top ten. Input material: PBMCs. These receptors were collected from a woman in her thirties or forties in good health. Some clones in this sample may be carry-over from other donors' samples. CDR3s include the opening cysteine and the closing phenylalanine or tryptophan. Each record gives: V gene, clone size, D gene, J gene, CDR3 DNA, CDR3 protein. D genes are given only for firm matches. Part of the rows lack a size; the others show once, few, many or a class for expanded clones.

v_gene: TRBV7-6
abundance: .
d_gene: .
j_gene: TRBJ2-2
CDR3nt: TGTGCCAGCAGCCTGGGGGCCGGGGAGCTGTTTTTT
CDR3aa: CASSLGAGELFF

v_gene: TRBV30
abundance: .
d_gene: .
j_gene: TRBJ2-2
CDR3nt: TGTGCCTGGAGTGTAAACGAACCCGGGGAGCTGTTTTTT
CDR3aa: CAWSVNEPGELFF

v_gene: TRBV12-5
abundance: once
d_gene: .
j_gene: TRBJ1-2
CDR3nt: TGTGCTAGTGGTTTGGTACTCCTCTCGGACAGTCTGTCCTATGGCTACACCTTC
CDR3aa: CASGLVLLSDSLSYGYTF

v_gene: TRBV20-1
abundance: .
d_gene: .
j_gene: TRBJ2-3
CDR3nt: TGCAGTGCTAGTGTTCGTACGCAGTATTTT
CDR3aa: CSASVRTQYF

v_gene: TRBV4-3
abundance: .
d_gene: .
j_gene: TRBJ2-2
CDR3nt: TGCGCCAGCAGCCAAGATCACTTGCAGGGGAACACCGGGGAGCTGTTTTTT
CDR3aa: CASSQDHLQGNTGELFF

v_gene: TRBV7-3
abundance: .
d_gene: TRBD1
j_gene: TRBJ2-7
CDR3nt: TGTGCAAGCAGCACCAACAGGGGGCTCGAGCAGTACTTC
CDR3aa: CASSTNRGLEQYF

v_gene: TRBV5-6
abundance: .
d_gene: .
j_gene: TRBJ2-7
CDR3nt: TGTGCCAGCAGCCGCCAGGGCCCCTACGAGCAGTACTTC
CDR3aa: CASSRQGPYEQYF

v_gene: TRBV5-1
abundance: .
d_gene: .
j_gene: TRBJ1-2
CDR3nt: TGCGCCAGCAGCCCGTTTGGGCATGGCTACACCTTC
CDR3aa: CASSPFGHGYTF

v_gene: TRBV15
abundance: .
d_gene: .
j_gene: TRBJ2-4
CDR3nt: TGTGCCACCAGCAGAGATGGGGAGGTAGCCAAAAACATTCAGTACTTC
CDR3aa: CATSRDGEVAKNIQYF

v_gene: TRBV19
abundance: once
d_gene: TRBD1
j_gene: TRBJ1-2
CDR3nt: TGTGCCAGTAGTACCCTTTTCGGACAGGGGGGATTAAATGGCTACACCTTC
CDR3aa: CASSTLFGQGGLNGYTF

v_gene: TRBV5-4
abundance: few
d_gene: .
j_gene: TRBJ2-2
CDR3nt: TGTGCCAGCAGCTTGTACACGAACACCGGGGAGCTGTTTTTT
CDR3aa: CASSLYTNTGELFF

v_gene: TRBV28
abundance: .
d_gene: .
j_gene: TRBJ1-5
CDR3nt: TGTGCCAGCAGTTTAACAAGAAGGGCTTGGGCACGAGGTAGCAATCAGCCCCAGCATTTT
CDR3aa: CASSLTRRAWARGSNQPQHF

v_gene: TRBV25-1
abundance: .
d_gene: .
j_gene: TRBJ2-6
CDR3nt: TGTGCCAGCAGTGCGGTGGGTGGAGGATCTGGGGCCAACGTCCTGACTTTC
CDR3aa: CASSAVGGGSGANVLTF

v_gene: TRBV19
abundance: .
d_gene: TRBD2
j_gene: TRBJ2-2
CDR3nt: TGTGCCAGTAGTACTATCGGGGGAGGGCCTACCGGGGAGCTGTTTTTT
CDR3aa: CASSTIGGGPTGELFF

v_gene: TRBV30
abundance: .
d_gene: .
j_gene: TRBJ1-5
CDR3nt: TGCGCCTGGAGTCTGACGGGGCCTAGCAGTCAGCCCCAGCATTTT
CDR3aa: CAWSLTGPSSQPQHF

v_gene: TRBV19
abundance: few
d_gene: TRBD1
j_gene: TRBJ1-3
CDR3nt: TGTGCCAGTGCGGAAAGGGACAGATCGGGAAACACCATATATTTT
CDR3aa: CASAERDRSGNTIYF

v_gene: TRBV28
abundance: .
d_gene: .
j_gene: TRBJ2-3
CDR3nt: TGTGCCAGCAGTGGACAGGGAGGGGTAGATACGCAGTATTTT
CDR3aa: CASSGQGGVDTQYF

v_gene: TRBV27
abundance: .
d_gene: .
j_gene: TRBJ1-2
CDR3nt: TGTGCCAGCAGAACCCCAGGGATGGGCTATGGCTACACCTTC
CDR3aa: CASRTPGMGYGYTF

v_gene: TRBV18
abundance: .
d_gene: TRBD1
j_gene: TRBJ2-7
CDR3nt: TGTGCCAGCTCCCCACAAGGGACAGGGGGGACTAGCGAGCAGTACTTC
CDR3aa: CASSPQGTGGTSEQYF

v_gene: TRBV29-1
abundance: .
d_gene: .
j_gene: TRBJ2-1
CDR3nt: TGCAGCGTAGCAGTAGCCTACAATGAGCAGTTCTTC
CDR3aa: CSVAVAYNEQFF

v_gene: TRBV5-4
abundance: .
d_gene: TRBD2
j_gene: TRBJ2-5
CDR3nt: TGTGCCAGCAGCTTGAACAGCGGGGTCCAAGAGACCCAGTACTTC
CDR3aa: CASSLNSGVQETQYF

v_gene: TRBV19
abundance: .
d_gene: .
j_gene: TRBJ2-7
CDR3nt: TGTGCCAGTAGTCAGGGACCTCTCCGCTCCTACGAGCAGTACTTC
CDR3aa: CASSQGPLRSYEQYF

v_gene: TRBV5-1
abundance: .
d_gene: TRBD1
j_gene: TRBJ2-2
CDR3nt: TGCGCCAGCAGCTACTTGGGGACAGGGAGTCCCGGGGAGCTGTTTTTT
CDR3aa: CASSYLGTGSPGELFF

v_gene: TRBV5-1
abundance: once
d_gene: TRBD1
j_gene: TRBJ2-7
CDR3nt: TGCGCCAGCAGCTTGGGTGGACAGGGGGGATTCTACGAGCAGTACTTC
CDR3aa: CASSLGGQGGFYEQYF

v_gene: TRBV10-3
abundance: .
d_gene: TRBD2
j_gene: TRBJ2-1
CDR3nt: TGTGCCATCAGCACTAGCGGGAGGGCTACCTACAATGAGCAGTTCTTC
CDR3aa: CAISTSGRATYNEQFF

v_gene: TRBV7-2
abundance: .
d_gene: TRBD2
j_gene: TRBJ2-3
CDR3nt: TGTGCCAGCAGCCAACTAGCGGGTATCACAGATACGCAGTATTTT
CDR3aa: CASSQLAGITDTQYF

v_gene: TRBV2
abundance: .
d_gene: .
j_gene: TRBJ1-5
CDR3nt: TGTGCCAGCAAGTGGCTGAGCAATCAGCCCCAGCATTTT
CDR3aa: CASKWLSNQPQHF

v_gene: TRBV21-1
abundance: once
d_gene: .
j_gene: TRBJ2-1
CDR3nt: TGTGCCAGCACCCAGACTAGCGGCCAGGGGAATGAGCAGTTCTTC
CDR3aa: CASTQTSGQGNEQFF

v_gene: TRBV28
abundance: .
d_gene: .
j_gene: TRBJ1-5
CDR3nt: TGTGCCAGCAGAGGCAATCAGCCCCAGCATTTT
CDR3aa: CASRGNQPQHF

v_gene: TRBV28
abundance: .
d_gene: .
j_gene: TRBJ2-7
CDR3nt: TGTGCCAGCAGTCCCCGGGACACCGCCTACGAGCAGTACTTC
CDR3aa: CASSPRDTAYEQYF

v_gene: TRBV23-1
abundance: .
d_gene: .
j_gene: TRBJ2-5
CDR3nt: TGCGCCAGCAGTCAATTAACGGCGAAGGGAGAGACCCAGTACTTC
CDR3aa: CASSQLTAKGETQYF

v_gene: TRBV5-5
abundance: .
d_gene: TRBD2
j_gene: TRBJ2-5
CDR3nt: TGTGCCAGCAGCTGGCGAATAGCGGGAGGGAGAGAGACCCAGTACTTC
CDR3aa: CASSWRIAGGRETQYF

v_gene: TRBV5-1
abundance: .
d_gene: TRBD2
j_gene: TRBJ2-7
CDR3nt: TGCGCCAGCAGCCTAGCGGGAGGAATCGACTACGAGCAGTACTTC
CDR3aa: CASSLAGGIDYEQYF

v_gene: TRBV11-2
abundance: .
d_gene: .
j_gene: TRBJ1-2
CDR3nt: TGTGCCAGCAGCTTGGGAACCATCACCGTAATTGGCTACACCTTC
CDR3aa: CASSLGTITVIGYTF

v_gene: TRBV6-5
abundance: once
d_gene: TRBD1
j_gene: TRBJ1-4
CDR3nt: TGTGCCAGCAGAAGGGACAGGGGAAATGAAAAACTGTTTTTT
CDR3aa: CASRRDRGNEKLFF

v_gene: TRBV29-1
abundance: .
d_gene: TRBD2
j_gene: TRBJ2-7
CDR3nt: TGCAGCACTCGGACTAGCGGGAGCCACGAGCAGTACTTC
CDR3aa: CSTRTSGSHEQYF

v_gene: TRBV5-1
abundance: .
d_gene: .
j_gene: TRBJ2-7
CDR3nt: TGCGCCAGCAGCCTGGGACAAGACTACGAGCAGTACTTC
CDR3aa: CASSLGQDYEQYF

v_gene: TRBV11-3
abundance: .
d_gene: TRBD2
j_gene: TRBJ2-5
CDR3nt: TGTGCCAGCAGCCGACGACTAGCGGGGGAAGAGACCCAGTACTTC
CDR3aa: CASSRRLAGEETQYF

v_gene: TRBV27
abundance: .
d_gene: TRBD2
j_gene: TRBJ2-1
CDR3nt: TGTGCCAGCAGTTTAATCCTAGCGGGAGGGCCGGGGAATGAGCAGTTCTTC
CDR3aa: CASSLILAGGPGNEQFF

v_gene: TRBV29-1
abundance: .
d_gene: TRBD1
j_gene: TRBJ1-4
CDR3nt: TGCAGCGTGACAGGGTGGGGGGAAAAACTGTTTTTT
CDR3aa: CSVTGWGEKLFF

v_gene: TRBV6-4
abundance: .
d_gene: .
j_gene: TRBJ2-2
CDR3nt: TGTGCCAGCAGTGCCCTAAACACCGGGGAGCTGTTTTTT
CDR3aa: CASSALNTGELFF

v_gene: TRBV6-6
abundance: .
d_gene: .
j_gene: TRBJ2-5
CDR3nt: TGTGCCAGCAGAACCTCCTCTAGCGCTTCTGGGGAGACCCAGTACTTC
CDR3aa: CASRTSSSASGETQYF